These T cell receptor beta chains were read from a single sample in a study of blood T cell repertoires in COVID-19. Assay: immunoSEQ multiplex PCR; the TCRdb copy retains only in-frame clones and omits some. The sample lists 200,000 to 250,000 clones; approximately 81% were seen once. The specimen was PBMCs or T cells enriched from blood (not recorded which). The receptors were sampled from a man aged 35-49 years who had recovered from COVID-19. Each CDR3 is given with its conserved first and last residue. The D gene is left open where the match is weak.

D | length | J | V | CDR3
. | 15 | TRBJ1-5 | TRBV2 | CASKFGAESGQPQHF
TRBD1 | 13 | TRBJ1-1 | TRBV25-1 | CASSKQGITEAFF
TRBD1 | 15 | TRBJ2-3 | TRBV4-3 | CASSETGTGTDTQYF
TRBD1 | 13 | TRBJ2-7 | TRBV29-1 | CSVGGQGYNEQYF
TRBD2 | 18 | TRBJ2-1 | TRBV5-1 | CASSLGRTSGKGNNEQFF
TRBD1 | 13 | TRBJ2-7 | TRBV11-3 | CASSDRASYEQYF
. | 14 | TRBJ1-1 | TRBV2 | CASTGKRMNTEAFF
. | 13 | TRBJ1-5 | TRBV27 | CASSSPGVQPQHF
TRBD2 | 17 | TRBJ2-1 | TRBV9 | CASSVLGGLAGTNEQFF
TRBD1 | 19 | TRBJ1-2 | TRBV4-3 | CASSPARSGTGGGTYGYTF
. | 13 | TRBJ1-1 | TRBV9 | CASSTRQSSEAFF
TRBD2 | 14 | TRBJ2-7 | TRBV6-6 | CASTRLAGVYEQYF
. | 15 | TRBJ2-1 | TRBV9 | CASSVGAATYNEQFF
. | 16 | TRBJ2-1 | TRBV28 | CASSYLRSQGGNEQFF
. | 15 | TRBJ1-1 | TRBV25-1 | CASSEWEGLNTEAFF
TRBD1 | 16 | TRBJ1-5 | TRBV4-1 | CASSQDTSGGRQPQHF
. | 16 | TRBJ1-5 | TRBV4-1 | CASSQDRGVRNQPQHF
. | 13 | TRBJ1-2 | TRBV6-5 | CASSDDSSYGYTF
TRBD1 | 13 | TRBJ1-2 | TRBV11-2 | CASSSDRNYGYTF
TRBD1 | 11 | TRBJ1-2 | TRBV20-1 | CSANPGQGYTF
. | 16 | TRBJ2-3 | TRBV20-1 | CSASFGGELSTDTQYF
TRBD2 | 15 | TRBJ2-3 | TRBV11-2 | CASSLSAGETDTQYF
. | 14 | TRBJ2-5 | TRBV10-3 | CAISSSVLQETQYF
TRBD1 | 17 | TRBJ2-2 | TRBV7-9 | CASSLNGRTGVAGELFF
TRBD1 | 15 | TRBJ1-6 | TRBV9 | CASSVEGQNNSPLHF
. | 15 | TRBJ2-7 | TRBV21-1 | CASSKVGRGRDEQYF
. | 13 | TRBJ2-7 | TRBV6-5 | CASSPATAYEQYF
TRBD2 | 15 | TRBJ2-7 | TRBV2 | CASSRFSGPSYEQYF
. | 15 | TRBJ1-2 | TRBV2 | CASTQTPDRGYGYTF
. | 13 | TRBJ2-3 | TRBV12-3/TRBV12-4 | CASSPRGPDTQYF
TRBD1 | 13 | TRBJ2-1 | TRBV12-3/TRBV12-4 | CASRRQGDNEQFF
. | 11 | TRBJ2-7 | TRBV5-5 | CASSELYEQYF
. | 12 | TRBJ2-7 | TRBV30 | CAWSVLGPEQYF